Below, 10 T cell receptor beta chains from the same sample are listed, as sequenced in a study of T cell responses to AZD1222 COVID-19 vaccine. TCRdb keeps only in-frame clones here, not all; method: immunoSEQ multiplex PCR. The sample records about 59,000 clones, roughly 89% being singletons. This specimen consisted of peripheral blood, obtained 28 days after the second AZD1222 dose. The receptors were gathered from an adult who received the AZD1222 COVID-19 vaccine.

CDR3 sequence reads: CTSSPPRGRGFSYEQYF. Written as DNA, the CDR3 is TGCACCAGCAGCCCCCCGCGGGGCAGGGGGTTTTCCTACGAGCAGTACTTC. The chain couples TRBV1 to TRBJ2-7; no DNA check was done on the table's D call, TRBD1. TRBV1 is a listed pseudogene. The CDR3 totals 17 residues.

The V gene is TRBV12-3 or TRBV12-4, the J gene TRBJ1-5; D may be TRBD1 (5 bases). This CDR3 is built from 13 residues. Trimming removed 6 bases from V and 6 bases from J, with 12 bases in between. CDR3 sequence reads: CASSRERSQPQHF. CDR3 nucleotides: TGTGCCAGCAGCAGGGAGCGGAGTCAGCCCCAGCATTTT.

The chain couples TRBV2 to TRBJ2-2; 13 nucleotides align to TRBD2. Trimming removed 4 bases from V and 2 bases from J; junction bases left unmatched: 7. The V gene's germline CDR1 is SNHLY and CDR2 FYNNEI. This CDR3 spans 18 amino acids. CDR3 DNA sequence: TGTGCCAGCAGTGGAACTAGCGGGAGGGCCATAAACACCGGGGAGCTGTTTTTT. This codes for CASSGTSGRAINTGELFF.

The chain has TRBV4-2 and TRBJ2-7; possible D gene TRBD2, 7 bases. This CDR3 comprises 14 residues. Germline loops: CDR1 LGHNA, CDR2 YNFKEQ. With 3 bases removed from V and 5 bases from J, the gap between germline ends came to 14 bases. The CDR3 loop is CASSQTAGDNEQYF. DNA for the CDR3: TGTGCCAGCAGCCAGACGGCGGGGGACAACGAGCAGTACTTC.

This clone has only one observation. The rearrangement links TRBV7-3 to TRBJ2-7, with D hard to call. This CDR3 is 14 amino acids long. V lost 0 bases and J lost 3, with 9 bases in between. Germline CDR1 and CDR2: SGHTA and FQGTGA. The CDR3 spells CASSLTQLHYEQYF. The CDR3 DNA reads TGTGCCAGCAGCTTAACTCAGCTACACTACGAGCAGTACTTC.

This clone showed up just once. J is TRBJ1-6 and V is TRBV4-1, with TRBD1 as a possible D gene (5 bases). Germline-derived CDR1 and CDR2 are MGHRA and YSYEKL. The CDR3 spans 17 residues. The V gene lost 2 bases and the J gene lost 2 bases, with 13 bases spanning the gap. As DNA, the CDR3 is TGCGCCAGCAGCCAACCTGTTCAGGGACCCTATAATTCACCCCTCCACTTT. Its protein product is CASSQPVQGPYNSPLHF.

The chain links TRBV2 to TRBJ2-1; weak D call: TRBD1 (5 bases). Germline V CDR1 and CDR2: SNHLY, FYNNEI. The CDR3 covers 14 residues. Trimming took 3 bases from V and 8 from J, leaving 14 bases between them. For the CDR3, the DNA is TGTGCCAGCAGTGAGGCAGGGCCTATCGATGAGCAGTTCTTC. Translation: CASSEAGPIDEQFF.

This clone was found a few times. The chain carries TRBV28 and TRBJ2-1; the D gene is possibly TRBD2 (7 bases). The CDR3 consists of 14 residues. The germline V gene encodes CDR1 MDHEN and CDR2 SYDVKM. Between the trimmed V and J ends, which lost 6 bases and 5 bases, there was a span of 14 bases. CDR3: CASRGGARNNEQFF. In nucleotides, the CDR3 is TGTGCCAGCAGGGGGGGGGCCAGAAACAATGAGCAGTTCTTC.

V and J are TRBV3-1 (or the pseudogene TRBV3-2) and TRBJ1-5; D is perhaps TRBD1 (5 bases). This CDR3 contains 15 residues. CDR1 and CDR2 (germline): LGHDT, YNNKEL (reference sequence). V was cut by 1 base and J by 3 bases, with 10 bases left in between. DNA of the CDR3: TGTGCCAGCAGCCAAGGGGCAGGGCACAATCAGCCCCAGCATTTT. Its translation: CASSQGAGHNQPQHF.

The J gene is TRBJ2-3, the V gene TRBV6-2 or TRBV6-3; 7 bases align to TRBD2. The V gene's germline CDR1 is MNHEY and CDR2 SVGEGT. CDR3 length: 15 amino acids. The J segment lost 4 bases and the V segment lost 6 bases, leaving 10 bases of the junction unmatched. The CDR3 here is CASSERASGSDTQYF. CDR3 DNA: TGTGCCAGCAGCGAACGGGCTAGCGGTTCAGATACGCAGTATTTT.